Following are 25 T cell receptor beta chains from one sample sequenced in a study of a mutant IDH1 vaccine in newly diagnosed glioma. Clones were read by immunoSEQ multiplex PCR, and TCRdb kept only the in-frame ones, dropping some. This sample carries 52,000 or so clones, less than 85% of them seen once, and the ten largest clones take over 3%. For these TCRs, the target antigens are not known. The time point: week 5, during vaccination. Each dose delivered 300 ug of mutant IDH1 20-mer peptide subcutaneously with imiquimod. The sample was PBMCs, taken from a glioma patient whose treatment included an IDH1 peptide vaccine. Source of these receptors: a young woman with glioma. Some clones in this sample may be carry-over from other donors' samples.

V is TRBV5-4 and J is TRBJ2-3, with D hard to call. V shed 1 base and J shed 6 bases, with 6 bases lying between them. Per the germline V gene, CDR1 is SGHNT and CDR2 is YYREEE (reference sequence). CDR3 length equals 12 residues. The CDR3 spells CASSLSSDTQYF. The CDR3 DNA reads TGTGCCAGCAGCTTGTCATCGGATACGCAGTATTTT.

The chain combines TRBV2 with TRBJ1-1; D is undetermined. V was cut by 6 bases and J by 0 bases, with 11 bases left in between. Germline V gives CDR1 SNHLY, CDR2 FYNNEI. The CDR3 runs to 14 residues. CDR3 loop: CASRREQMNTEAFF. CDR3 bases: TGTGCCAGCAGACGTGAACAGATGAACACTGAAGCTTTCTTT.

The chain links TRBV6-5 to TRBJ1-4, with D uncertain. Germline V gene lookup returns CDR1 MNHEY and CDR2 SVGAGI. V dropped 6 bases and J dropped 4 bases, with 3 bases sitting between them. This CDR3 contains 11 residues. The CDR3 protein is CASRSNEKLFF. The CDR3 DNA is TGTGCCAGCAGAAGTAATGAAAAACTGTTTTTT.

This clone was recorded once. The chain has TRBV11-3 and TRBJ2-2, with D possibly TRBD2 on 6 matching bases. Germline V CDR1 and CDR2: SGHNT, YENEEA. This CDR3 contains 12 residues. V lost 5 bases, J lost 13 bases, and 14 bases lay in between. CDR3 coding DNA: TGTGCCAGCAGCCAATCGGGGGTTCGGCTGTTTTTT. Its protein product is CASSQSGVRLFF.

The chain joins TRBV30 to TRBJ1-5; 9 bases align to TRBD1. The CDR3 is made up of 17 amino acids. Per germline, CDR1 GTSNPN and CDR2 SVGIG (reference sequence). After removal of 2 bases from V and 1 base from J, the junction contained 9 bases not matched to a gene. CDR3 sequence reads: CAWSFDRGVGSNQPQHF. CDR3 coding DNA: TGTGCCTGGAGTTTTGACAGGGGGGTGGGGAGCAATCAGCCCCAGCATTTT.

The J gene is TRBJ2-7, the V gene TRBV19; D might be TRBD2 (5 bases). The CDR3 sequence is 14 residues long. The germline V and J ends were trimmed by 7 bases and 2 bases, with 15 bases remaining between them. Germline V CDR1 and CDR2: LNHDA, SQIVND (reference sequence). The CDR3 DNA reads as TGTGCCAGTAAAACAGCGGAGTCTCCCTACGAGCAGTACTTC. Translation: CASKTAESPYEQYF.

V is TRBV5-1 and J is TRBJ2-7; TRBD2 might be the D (5 bases). The ends were cut back, 5 bases at V and 6 bases at J, with 15 bases in the middle. The CDR3 covers 13 residues. Germline lookup yields CDR1 SGHRS and CDR2 YFSETQ. CDR3 residues: CASSIGGRAEQYF. As DNA, the CDR3 is TGCGCCAGCAGTATCGGTGGGCGGGCCGAGCAGTACTTC.

Concerning this clone itself: The sample carries other DNA sequences with the same CDR3. This rearrangement joins TRBV6-5 to TRBJ1-3; D remains unclear. The CDR3 spans 14 residues. V was clipped by 0 bases and J by 4 bases, with 7 bases between them. The germline gives CDR1 MNHEY, CDR2 SVGAGI. The CDR3 DNA sequence: TGTGCCAGCAGTTACTCTGGCTCCGGAAACACCATATATTTT. Amino acids: CASSYSGSGNTIYF.

The rearrangement uses TRBV11-3 and TRBJ1-2; 8 nucleotides align to TRBD1. J lost 4 bases, V lost 5 bases, and 12 bases had no gene match. CDR1 is SGHNT and CDR2 is YENEEA in the germline V gene. This CDR3 has 16 residues. The CDR3 DNA follows: TGTGCCAGCAGCCCCCGGACAGGGATAGATTTCTATGGCTACACCTTC. Translating gives CASSPRTGIDFYGYTF.

This clone was seen a handful of times. The CDR3 spells CASSLVLLDLYQETQYF. CDR3 bases: TGTGCCAGCAGCTTAGTGCTCCTAGATTTGTACCAAGAGACCCAGTACTTC. The rearrangement uses TRBV7-2 and TRBJ2-5; D ambiguous. The CDR3 totals 17 residues. From germline, CDR1 is SGHTA and CDR2 FQGNSA. Trimming cost V 1 base and J 0 bases, with 15 bases left between them.

The chain has TRBV19 and TRBJ1-1; a possible D gene is TRBD1 (5 bases). There are 15 residues in the CDR3. Trimming left V 5 bases short and J 6 bases short, with 19 bases between. Per germline, CDR1 LNHDA and CDR2 SQIVND (reference sequence). The CDR3 loop reads CASSPFPDISAEAFF. For the CDR3, the DNA is TGTGCCAGTAGTCCCTTTCCGGACATATCGGCTGAAGCTTTCTTT.

V and J are TRBV19 and TRBJ2-2; 7 bases are a match to TRBD1. The junction had 6 bases not matched to a gene; V was cut back by 8 bases and J by 6 bases. Germline assignment: CDR1 LNHDA and CDR2 SQIVND (reference sequence). The CDR3 has 13 amino acids. Here the CDR3 DNA reads TGTGCCAGTGAGATAACAGGGGCCGGGGAGCTGTTTTTT. This sequence encodes CASEITGAGELFF.

V and J are TRBV7-9 and TRBJ1-2; D uncertain. CDR1 and CDR2 from the germline V gene are SEHNR and FQNEAQ (reference sequence). The CDR3 runs to 13 residues. The V end lost 3 bases, the J end lost 8 bases, and 13 bases lay between the germline ends. CDR3 coding DNA: TGTGCCAGCAGCTTCCAAGGGAGGGAAGGCTACACCTTC. Its protein is CASSFQGREGYTF.

The chain carries TRBV19 and TRBJ1-5; TRBD1 aligns across 11 bases. V lost 4 bases, J lost 4 bases, and 3 bases stayed unmatched. Germline V gene sequence: CDR1 LNHDA, CDR2 SQIVND (reference sequence). The CDR3 extends over 15 amino acids. The CDR3 is CASSRDRGNNQPQHF. In DNA, the CDR3 is TGTGCCAGTAGTAGGGACAGGGGGAATAATCAGCCCCAGCATTTT.

J is TRBJ1-2 and V is TRBV7-9, with 9 nucleotides matching TRBD1. CDR1 and CDR2 (germline): SEHNR, FQNEAQ (reference sequence). This CDR3 has 16 amino acids. J gave up 9 bases and V 5 bases, and 16 bases lay outside the gene matches. The CDR3, as DNA: TGTGCCAGCAGCCCGACAATTCCGGGACAGGGTGCGAGCTACACCTTC. Protein: CASSPTIPGQGASYTF.

J is TRBJ1-2 and V is TRBV6-7, with 11 positions matching TRBD1. TRBV6-7 is an ORF, and what it does is uncertain. V dropped 6 bases and J dropped 6; count of bases not matched to a gene: 3. The CDR3 spans 13 residues. The CDR3 sequence: CASRGQGENGYTF. CDR3 coding DNA: TGTGCCAGCAGGGGACAGGGGGAGAATGGCTACACCTTC.

The V call is TRBV5-1, the J call TRBJ2-3; D may match TRBD1 or TRBD2 (5 bases each). Germline CDR1 and CDR2: SGHRS and YFSETQ. The CDR3 has 16 amino acids. The V and J ends lost 5 bases and 2 bases respectively, with 18 bases between them. The DNA of the CDR3 is TGCGCCAGCAGGACTGGGGACGGACACATCACAGATACGCAGTATTTT. Translated, it gives CASRTGDGHITDTQYF.

The chain links TRBV6-5 to TRBJ1-5; D might be TRBD1 (5 bases). This CDR3 contains 15 residues. Germline V CDR1 and CDR2: MNHEY, SVGAGI. Trimming stripped 8 bases from V and 0 bases from J, with 14 bases between. CDR3 DNA sequence: TGTGCCAGCTCTCGAATGGGGGATAGCAATCAGCCCCAGCATTTT. Translating it yields CASSRMGDSNQPQHF.

V is TRBV6-5 and J is TRBJ2-5; TRBD2 is a possible D gene (5 bases). Trimming removed 0 bases from V and 2 bases from J, with 10 bases in between. The CDR3 runs to 15 residues. Germline-derived CDR1 and CDR2 are MNHEY and SVGAGI. Written as DNA, the CDR3 is TGTGCCAGCAGTTACTCGAGGACTGTTCAAGAGACCCAGTACTTC. This codes for CASSYSRTVQETQYF.

The chain's CDR3 is CSVAFGDTQYF. For the CDR3, the DNA is TGCAGCGTTGCTTTTGGGGATACGCAGTATTTT. The chain carries TRBV29-1 and TRBJ2-3; D is unresolved. Germline values: CDR1 SQVTM, CDR2 ANQGSEA. CDR3 length equals 11 residues. Trimming cost V 4 bases and J 6 bases, with 8 bases left between them.

The chain joins TRBV9 to TRBJ1-3; tentative D call: TRBD1 (5 bases). Per germline, CDR1 SGDLS and CDR2 YYNGEE. The CDR3 loop spans 13 amino acids. V dropped 3 bases and J dropped 7 bases, with 11 bases sitting between them. The CDR3 DNA reads TGTGCCAGCAGCGAGGGCAGGGCCAACACCATATATTTT. It codes for CASSEGRANTIYF.

This sequence joins TRBV25-1 and TRBJ2-3; D is undetermined. Germline V gives CDR1 MGHDK, CDR2 SYGVNS. The CDR3 sequence is 13 residues long. Trimming stripped 0 bases from V and 8 bases from J, with 9 bases between. This chain's CDR3 is CASSEYKRGTQYF. In DNA form, the CDR3 reads TGTGCCAGCAGTGAATATAAACGCGGTACGCAGTATTTT.

The chain combines TRBV19 with TRBJ2-1; 7 nucleotides align to TRBD1. Germline V gives CDR1 LNHDA, CDR2 SQIVND (reference sequence). The CDR3 is 15 amino acids. J gave up 3 bases and V 5 bases, and 7 bases lay outside the gene matches. Here the CDR3 reads CASSADRAFYNEQFF. The CDR3 DNA follows: TGTGCCAGTAGTGCAGACAGGGCCTTCTACAATGAGCAGTTCTTC.

The chain couples TRBV7-8 to TRBJ1-1; 9 bases match TRBD1. The CDR3 has 14 amino acids. The ends lost 5 bases at V and 5 bases at J; junction bases unmatched: 6. CDR1 SGHVS and CDR2 FQNEAQ come from the germline V gene. CDR3 DNA sequence: TGTGCCAGCAGCCCCACAGGGGGCTGGACTGAAGCTTTCTTT. Amino acid sequence: CASSPTGGWTEAFF. The full variable domain, completed using reference TRBV7-8 and TRBJ1-1, is GAGVSQSPRYKVAKRGQDVALRCDPISGHVSLFWYQQALGQGPEFLTYFQNEAQLDKSGLPSDRFFAERPEGSVSTLKIQRTQQEDSAVYLCASSPTGGWTEAFFGQGTRLTVV.

This chain links TRBV14 with TRBJ2-7, with 11 positions matching TRBD2. The CDR3 contains 15 residues. V trimming: 4 bases; J trimming: 6 bases; junction bases outside the gene matches: 8. The germline V gene encodes CDR1 SGHDN and CDR2 FVKESK. The CDR3 DNA sequence: TGTGCCAGCAGCCCCGGAGGCCTAGCGGGAGGCGAGCAGTACTTC. The encoded protein is CASSPGGLAGGEQYF. Filled out from reference TRBV14 and TRBJ2-7, the complete variable domain reads EAGVTQFPSHSVIEKGQTVTLRCDPISGHDNLYWYRRVMGKEIKFLLHFVKESKQDESGMPNNRFLAERTGGTYSTLKVQPAELEDSGVYFCASSPGGLAGGEQYFGPGTRLTVT.